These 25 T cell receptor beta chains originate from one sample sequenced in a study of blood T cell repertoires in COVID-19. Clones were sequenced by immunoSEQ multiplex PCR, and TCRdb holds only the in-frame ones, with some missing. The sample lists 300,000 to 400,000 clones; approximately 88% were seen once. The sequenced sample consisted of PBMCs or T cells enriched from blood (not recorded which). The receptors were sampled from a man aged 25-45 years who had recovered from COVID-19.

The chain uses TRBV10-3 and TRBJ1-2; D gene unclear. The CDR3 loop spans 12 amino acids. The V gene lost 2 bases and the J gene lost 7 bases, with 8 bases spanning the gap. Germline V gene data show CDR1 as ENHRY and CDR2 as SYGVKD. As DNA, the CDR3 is TGTGCCATCAGTGAGCCAGGAGGTGGCTACACCTTC. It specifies CAISEPGGGYTF.

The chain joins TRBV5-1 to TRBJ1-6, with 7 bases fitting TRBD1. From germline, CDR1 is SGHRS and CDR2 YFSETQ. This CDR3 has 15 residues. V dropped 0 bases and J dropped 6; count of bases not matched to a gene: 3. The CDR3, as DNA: TGCGCCAGCAGCTTGGGACAGGGCCCTAATTCACCCCTCCACTTT. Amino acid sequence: CASSLGQGPNSPLHF.

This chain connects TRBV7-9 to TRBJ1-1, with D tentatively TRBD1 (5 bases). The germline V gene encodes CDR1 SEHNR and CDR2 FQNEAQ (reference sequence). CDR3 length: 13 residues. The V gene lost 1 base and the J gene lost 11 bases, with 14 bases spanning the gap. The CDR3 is CASSLGHQGRAFF. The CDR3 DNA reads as TGTGCCAGCAGCTTAGGACATCAGGGTCGCGCTTTCTTT.

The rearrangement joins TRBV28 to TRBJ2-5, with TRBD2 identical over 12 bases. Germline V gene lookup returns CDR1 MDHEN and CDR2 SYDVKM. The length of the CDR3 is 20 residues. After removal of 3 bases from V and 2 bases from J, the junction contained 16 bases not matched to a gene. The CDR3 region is CASSLGKGWLAGGMQETQYF. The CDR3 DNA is TGTGCCAGCAGTTTGGGTAAAGGATGGCTAGCGGGGGGGATGCAAGAGACCCAGTACTTC.

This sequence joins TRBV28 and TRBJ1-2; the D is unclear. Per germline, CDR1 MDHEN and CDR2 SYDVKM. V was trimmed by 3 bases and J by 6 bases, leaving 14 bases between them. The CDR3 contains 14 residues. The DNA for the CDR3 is TGTGCCAGCAGTTTGGCGGGCCAGCGAGATGGCTACACCTTC. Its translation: CASSLAGQRDGYTF.

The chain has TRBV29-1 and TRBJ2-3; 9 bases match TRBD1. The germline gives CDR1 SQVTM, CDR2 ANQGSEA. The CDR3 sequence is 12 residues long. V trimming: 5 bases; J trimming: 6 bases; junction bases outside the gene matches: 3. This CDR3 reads CSVKQGADTQYF. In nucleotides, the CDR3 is TGCAGCGTTAAACAGGGGGCGGATACGCAGTATTTT.

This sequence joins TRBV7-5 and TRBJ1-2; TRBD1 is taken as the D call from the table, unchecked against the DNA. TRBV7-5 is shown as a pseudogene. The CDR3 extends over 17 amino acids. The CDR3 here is CVRSPQGARFSNYGYTF. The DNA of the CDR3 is TGTGTCAGAAGCCCACAGGGGGCGCGTTTCTCAAACTATGGCTACACCTTC.

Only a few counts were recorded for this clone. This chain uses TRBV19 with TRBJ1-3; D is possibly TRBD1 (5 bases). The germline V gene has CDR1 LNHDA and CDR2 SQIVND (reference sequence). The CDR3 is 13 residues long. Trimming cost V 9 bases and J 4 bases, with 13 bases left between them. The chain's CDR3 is CASLGATGNTIYF. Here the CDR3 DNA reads TGTGCCAGCCTTGGGGCCACCGGAAACACCATATATTTT.

CDR3 coding DNA: TGTGCCAGCAGTTTCATACAGGGGGACGAGCAGTACTTC. This sequence encodes CASSFIQGDEQYF. The V gene is TRBV28, the J gene TRBJ2-7, with TRBD1 matching over 8 bases. The V segment lost 3 bases and the J segment 5 bases; nucleotides outside the gene matches: 3. The CDR3 has 13 amino acids. The V gene's germline CDR1 is MDHEN and CDR2 SYDVKM.

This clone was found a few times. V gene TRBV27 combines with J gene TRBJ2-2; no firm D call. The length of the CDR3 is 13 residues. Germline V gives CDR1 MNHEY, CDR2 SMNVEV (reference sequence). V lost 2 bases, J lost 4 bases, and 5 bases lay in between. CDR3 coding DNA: TGTGCCAGCAGTTTACTTCTCACCGGGGAGCTGTTTTTT. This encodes CASSLLLTGELFF.

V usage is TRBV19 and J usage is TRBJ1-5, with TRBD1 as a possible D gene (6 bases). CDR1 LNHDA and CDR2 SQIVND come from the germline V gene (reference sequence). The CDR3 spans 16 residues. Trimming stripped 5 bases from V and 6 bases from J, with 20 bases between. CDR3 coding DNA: TGTGCCAGTAGTCGGGGGGGCAGGGTGTCAGGTCAGCCCCAGCATTTT. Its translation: CASSRGGRVSGQPQHF.

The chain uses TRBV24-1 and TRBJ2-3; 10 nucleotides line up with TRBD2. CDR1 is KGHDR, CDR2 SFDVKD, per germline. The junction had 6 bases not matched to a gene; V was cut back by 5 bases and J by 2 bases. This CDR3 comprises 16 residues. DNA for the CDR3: TGTGCCACCAGTGGTGCTAGCGGGGGCCTCACAGATACGCAGTATTTT. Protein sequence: CATSGASGGLTDTQYF.

The CDR3 nucleotides read TGTGCCAGCTCACCACTAAACGCCCGGGATAATGAAAAACTGTTTTTT. Translation: CASSPLNARDNEKLFF. The chain joins TRBV18 to TRBJ1-4; D is unclear. Trimming left V 1 base short and J 4 bases short, with 13 bases between. Germline V lookup: CDR1 KGHSH, CDR2 LQKENI. The CDR3 runs to 16 residues.

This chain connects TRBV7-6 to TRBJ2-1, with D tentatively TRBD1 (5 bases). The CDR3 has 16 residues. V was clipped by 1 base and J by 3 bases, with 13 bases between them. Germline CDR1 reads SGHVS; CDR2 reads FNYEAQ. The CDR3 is CASSLDADIYYNEQFF. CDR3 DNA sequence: TGTGCCAGCAGCTTAGATGCGGACATTTACTACAATGAGCAGTTCTTC.

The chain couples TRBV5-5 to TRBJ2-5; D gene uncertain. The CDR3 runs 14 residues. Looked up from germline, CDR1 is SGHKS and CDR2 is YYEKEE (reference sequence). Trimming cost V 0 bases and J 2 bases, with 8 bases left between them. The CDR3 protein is CASSLGQAQETQYF. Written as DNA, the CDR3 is TGTGCCAGCAGCTTGGGCCAGGCACAAGAGACCCAGTACTTC.

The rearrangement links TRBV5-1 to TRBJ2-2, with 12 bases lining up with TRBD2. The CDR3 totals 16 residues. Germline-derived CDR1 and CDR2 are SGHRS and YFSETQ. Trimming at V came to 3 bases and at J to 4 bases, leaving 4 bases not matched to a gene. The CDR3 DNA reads TGCGCCAGCAGCTGGGGGACTAGCGGGTTCACCGGGGAGCTGTTTTTT. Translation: CASSWGTSGFTGELFF.

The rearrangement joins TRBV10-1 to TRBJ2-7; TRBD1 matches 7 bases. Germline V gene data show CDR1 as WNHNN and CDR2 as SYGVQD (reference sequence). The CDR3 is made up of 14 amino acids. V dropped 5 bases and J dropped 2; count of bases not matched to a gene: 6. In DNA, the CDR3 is TGCGCCAGCAGTACGGGACAGACACCCTACGAGCAGTACTTC. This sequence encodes CASSTGQTPYEQYF.

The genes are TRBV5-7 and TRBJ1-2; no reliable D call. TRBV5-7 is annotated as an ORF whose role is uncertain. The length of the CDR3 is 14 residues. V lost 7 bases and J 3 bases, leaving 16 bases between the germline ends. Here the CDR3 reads CASPKASHYYGYTF. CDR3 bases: TGTGCCAGCCCAAAAGCCTCTCACTACTATGGCTACACCTTC.

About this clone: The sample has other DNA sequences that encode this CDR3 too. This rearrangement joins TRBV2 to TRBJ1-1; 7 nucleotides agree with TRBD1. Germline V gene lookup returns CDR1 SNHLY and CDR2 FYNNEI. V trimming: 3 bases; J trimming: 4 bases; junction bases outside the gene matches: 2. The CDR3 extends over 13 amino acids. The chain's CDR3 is CASSDSGGTEAFF. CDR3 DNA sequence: TGTGCCAGCAGTGACTCAGGGGGCACTGAAGCTTTCTTT.

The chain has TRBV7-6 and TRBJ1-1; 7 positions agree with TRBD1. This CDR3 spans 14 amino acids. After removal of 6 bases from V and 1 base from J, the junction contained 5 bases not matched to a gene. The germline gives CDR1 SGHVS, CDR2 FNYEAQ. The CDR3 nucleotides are TGTGCCAGCAGATCCGGACAGGAGAACACTGAAGCTTTCTTT. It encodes CASRSGQENTEAFF.

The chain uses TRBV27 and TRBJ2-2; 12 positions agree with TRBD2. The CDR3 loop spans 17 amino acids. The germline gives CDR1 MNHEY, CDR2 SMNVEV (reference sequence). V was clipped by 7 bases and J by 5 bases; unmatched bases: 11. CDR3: CASTETSGGWYTGELFF. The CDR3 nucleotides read TGTGCCAGCACTGAGACTAGCGGGGGCTGGTATACCGGGGAGCTGTTTTTT.

The CDR3 bases are TGTGCCAGCAGCATTTTTAGGTCCAGCGGGGGGGCCCTCAATGAGCAGTTCTTC. Encoded protein: CASSIFRSSGGALNEQFF. The V gene is TRBV5-4, the J gene TRBJ2-1; TRBD2 matches at 10 bases. The CDR3 length is 18 residues. The V gene's germline CDR1 is SGHNT and CDR2 YYREEE (reference sequence). V trimming: 4 bases; J trimming: 6 bases; junction bases outside the gene matches: 16.

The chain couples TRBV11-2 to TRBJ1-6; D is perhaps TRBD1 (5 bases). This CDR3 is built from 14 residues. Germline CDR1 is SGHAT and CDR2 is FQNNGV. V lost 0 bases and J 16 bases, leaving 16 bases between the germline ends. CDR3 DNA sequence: TGTGCCAGCAGCTTAGATCGAGACAGCTACCTACTCCACTTT. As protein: CASSLDRDSYLLHF.

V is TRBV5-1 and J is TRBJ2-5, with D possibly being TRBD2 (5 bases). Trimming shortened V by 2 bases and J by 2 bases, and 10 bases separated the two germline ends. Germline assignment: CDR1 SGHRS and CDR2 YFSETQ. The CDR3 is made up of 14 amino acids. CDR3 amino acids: CASSLGRRQETQYF. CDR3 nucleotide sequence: TGCGCCAGCAGCTTAGGCAGGAGGCAAGAGACCCAGTACTTC.

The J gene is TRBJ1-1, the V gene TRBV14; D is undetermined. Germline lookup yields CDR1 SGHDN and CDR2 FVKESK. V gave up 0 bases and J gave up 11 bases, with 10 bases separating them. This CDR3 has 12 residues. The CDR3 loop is CASSQELAVAFF. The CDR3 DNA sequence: TGTGCCAGCAGCCAAGAGCTGGCAGTGGCTTTCTTT.